A selection of T cell receptor beta chains follows, all from one sample in a study of blood T cell repertoires in COVID-19. The method was immunoSEQ multiplex PCR; TCRdb's version includes in-frame clones alone and lacks a portion of them. The sample includes 65,000 to 75,000 clones, around 85% of them seen just once. Sequenced material: peripheral blood. The receptors were sampled from a man in his fifties or sixties with active COVID-19. Each CDR3 is given with its conserved first and last residue. D genes are given only for firm matches. Some rows mark clone size as missing; the rest say once, few, many or name a class of expanded clone.

D gene,J gene,clone size,V gene,CDR3 protein,CDR3 DNA
NA,TRBJ2-1,NA,TRBV4-3,CASSQGLEGYNEQFF,TGCGCCAGCAGCCAAGGCCTGGAGGGCTACAATGAGCAGTTCTTC
TRBD1,TRBJ2-7,once,TRBV18,CASSPGQGDPYEQYF,TGTGCCAGCTCACCAGGACAGGGGGATCCCTACGAGCAGTACTTC
NA,TRBJ1-1,NA,TRBV6-6,CASSYAPMNTEAFF,TGTGCCAGCAGTTACGCCCCTATGAACACTGAAGCTTTCTTT
NA,TRBJ1-5,NA,TRBV18,CASSPGRNQPQHF,TGTGCCAGCTCACCAGGGCGCAATCAGCCCCAGCATTTT
NA,TRBJ2-7,NA,TRBV2,CASSSGTLYEQYF,TGTGCCAGCAGTTCCGGGACACTCTACGAGCAGTACTTC
NA,TRBJ1-2,NA,TRBV19,CASSIVRPGAPNYGYTF,TGTGCCAGTAGTATAGTTCGGCCAGGGGCACCAAACTATGGCTACACCTTC
NA,TRBJ1-5,NA,TRBV5-5,CASSFGLGRLRGNQPQHF,TGTGCCAGCAGCTTCGGTCTCGGCAGGCTAAGAGGCAATCAGCCCCAGCATTTT
TRBD2,TRBJ2-3,once,TRBV7-2,CASSLQAGSIDTQYF,TGTGCCAGCAGCTTGCAAGCGGGATCAATAGATACGCAGTATTTT
TRBD1,TRBJ1-1,NA,TRBV7-9,CASSQRDRGQNTEAFF,TGTGCCAGCAGCCAGAGGGACAGGGGCCAGAACACTGAAGCTTTCTTT
TRBD1,TRBJ2-4,NA,TRBV18,CASSPMQGARLYF,TGTGCCAGCTCACCAATGCAGGGGGCCCGGTTGTACTTC
NA,TRBJ2-3,NA,TRBV3-1/TRBV3-2,CASSQEGTRTIQDTQYF,TGTGCCAGCAGCCAAGAAGGCACTCGGACTATCCAAGATACGCAGTATTTT
NA,TRBJ2-7,NA,TRBV2,CASSVNEQYF,TGTGCCAGCAGTGTAAACGAGCAGTACTTC
NA,TRBJ2-1,NA,TRBV3-1/TRBV3-2,CASSPPLNEQFF,TGTGCCAGCAGCCCCCCCTTGAATGAGCAGTTCTTC
NA,TRBJ2-1,NA,TRBV6-6,CASSAGTGPLNEQFF,TGTGCCAGCAGTGCGGGGACTGGACCACTCAATGAGCAGTTCTTC
TRBD2,TRBJ2-2,NA,TRBV5-1,CASRGEAGKRTGELFF,TGCGCCAGCAGGGGCGAAGCGGGAAAGCGTACCGGGGAGCTGTTTTTT
NA,TRBJ2-2,NA,TRBV5-4,CASSLEPTRGELFF,TGTGCCAGCAGCTTGGAACCGACTCGAGGGGAGCTGTTTTTT
TRBD2,TRBJ2-1,NA,TRBV14,CASSQPGLARDNEQFF,TGTGCCAGCAGCCAACCGGGACTAGCGAGAGACAATGAGCAGTTCTTC
TRBD2,TRBJ2-1,NA,TRBV7-3,CASSTRAGGKYNEQFF,TGTGCCAGCAGCACAAGAGCGGGAGGCAAATACAATGAGCAGTTCTTC
TRBD1,TRBJ1-4,NA,TRBV5-6,CASSLRKTGGNEKLFF,TGTGCCAGCAGCTTGCGAAAGACAGGGGGCAATGAAAAACTGTTTTTT
NA,TRBJ2-1,NA,TRBV3-1/TRBV3-2,CASSQDARSWNEQFF,TGTGCCAGCAGCCAAGATGCTAGGTCGTGGAATGAGCAGTTCTTC
TRBD1,TRBJ2-5,NA,TRBV18,CASSPTGSETQYF,TGTGCCAGCTCACCGACAGGGTCAGAGACCCAGTACTTC
TRBD2,TRBJ2-7,NA,TRBV5-1,CASSTTSGGATEQYF,TGCGCCAGCAGCACCACTAGCGGGGGGGCCACCGAGCAGTACTTC
TRBD2,TRBJ2-1,NA,TRBV25-1,CASIPGGGRASNEQFF,TGTGCCAGCATCCCCGGGGGCGGGAGGGCTAGCAATGAGCAGTTCTTC
NA,TRBJ2-5,NA,TRBV10-3,CAISVNSQETQYF,TGTGCCATCAGTGTTAACAGCCAAGAGACCCAGTACTTC
NA,TRBJ2-3,NA,TRBV7-2,CASSLLALSLGTDTQYF,TGTGCCAGCAGCCTGCTAGCCCTATCTCTAGGCACAGATACGCAGTATTTT
NA,TRBJ2-3,NA,TRBV11-3,CASSPGGLGTDTQYF,TGTGCCAGCAGCCCAGGGGGACTGGGCACAGATACGCAGTATTTT
NA,TRBJ2-1,NA,TRBV19,CASSLVTRTYNEQFF,TGTGCCAGTAGTTTGGTTACGAGAACTTACAATGAGCAGTTCTTC
NA,TRBJ2-2,NA,TRBV4-3,CASSQAAGSTGELFF,TGCGCCAGCAGCCAAGCGGCGGGAAGTACCGGGGAGCTGTTTTTT
NA,TRBJ2-1,NA,TRBV6-2/TRBV6-3,CASSPQGRAYNEQFF,TGTGCCAGCAGCCCACAGGGCAGGGCCTACAATGAGCAGTTCTTC
NA,TRBJ1-4,NA,TRBV21-1,CASSNKPESSRGTNEKLFF,TGTGCCAGCAGCAATAAGCCGGAGAGTTCCCGGGGTACTAATGAAAAACTGTTTTTT
NA,TRBJ1-5,once,TRBV3-1/TRBV3-2,CASSAGGDFNQPQHF,TGTGCCAGCAGCGCCGGGGGAGACTTCAATCAGCCCCAGCATTTT
NA,TRBJ1-2,few,TRBV3-1/TRBV3-2,CASRPGVWYGYTF,TGTGCCAGCAGACCAGGGGTTTGGTATGGCTACACCTTC